Each of the 19 T cell receptor beta chains below was sequenced from the same sample in a study of T cells after yellow fever vaccination (dated by TCRdb to between 2017 and 2020). The treatment or condition label, read with the paper, signifies: live attenuated yellow fever vaccine strain. The receptor library was made with 5' RACE. Sequencing relied on an Illumina HiSeq 2500. TCRdb trimmed the raw reads at Q25, called clones with MiXCR and kept productive beta chains. Rows are combined by CDR3 protein, so each entry shows the most common genes and DNA. Recorded for this sample are 40,000 to 50,000 distinct CDR3 sequences; approximately 6.3% of them occurred a single time. More than 9% of the sample is taken by the ten largest. The sequencing here drew on PBMCs, either bulk or a sorted T-cell subset (CD4+, CD8+, memory, or dextramer-sorted; not recorded which), taken 45 days after the yellow fever booster vaccination. The receptors were gathered from a young man who received the YFV17D yellow fever vaccine.

This clonotype was recorded at least ten times. The chain has TRBV6-1 and TRBJ1-3; 7 bases line up with TRBD1. The length of the CDR3 is 14 residues. Trimming removed 8 bases from V and 4 bases from J; junction bases left unmatched: 8. Germline CDR1 reads MNHNS; CDR2 reads SASEGT. The CDR3 region has the DNA TGTGCCAGCTTCCATCCGGGACAGGGAAACACCATATATTTT. Its translation: CASFHPGQGNTIYF.

This clonotype was seen at least ten times. The V and J genes are TRBV25-1 and TRBJ1-5, with a weak D call TRBD1 (5 bases). The CDR3 covers 14 residues. Trimming shortened V by 1 base and J by 7 bases, and 11 bases separated the two germline ends. Germline V gene sequence: CDR1 MGHDK, CDR2 SYGVNS. CDR3 DNA: TGTGCCAGCAGTGAATTAGGCAGGGAGCAGCCCCAGCATTTT. This codes for CASSELGREQPQHF.

This clonotype has a handful of counts. The CDR3 region is CASSETSGQFLSSTDTQYF. The CDR3 DNA is TGTGCCAGCAGTGAAACCTCTGGACAATTCCTCTCCAGCACAGATACGCAGTATTTT. This rearrangement joins TRBV2 to TRBJ2-3; D is possibly TRBD1 (5 bases). The CDR3 covers 19 residues. The V end was cut by 2 bases, the J end by 0 bases, with 21 bases between. CDR1 is SNHLY, CDR2 FYNNEI, per germline. The full variable domain, with the rest looked up from reference TRBV2 and TRBJ2-3, is EPEVTQTPSHQVTQMGQEVILRCVPISNHLYFYWYRQILGQKVEFLVSFYNNEISEKSEIFDDQFSVERPDGSNFTLKIRSTKLEDSAMYFCASSETSGQFLSSTDTQYFGPGTRLTVL.

V usage is TRBV20-1 and J usage is TRBJ1-2; D not resolved. Germline V lookup: CDR1 DFQATT, CDR2 SNEGSKA (reference sequence). V lost 6 bases, J lost 5 bases, and 13 bases lay in between. The CDR3 consists of 12 residues. In nucleotides, the CDR3 is TGCAGTGCGTCGATGGGGTTATATGGCTACACCTTC. This gives the protein CSASMGLYGYTF.

This clonotype has ten or more counts. V and J are TRBV27 and TRBJ1-6; 7 bases are shared with TRBD1. Germline CDR1 MNHEY, CDR2 SMNVEV (reference sequence). V lost 5 bases to trimming and J lost 7 bases; unmatched junction nucleotides: 8. CDR3 length: 15 amino acids. DNA of the CDR3: TGTGCCAGCAGTACTTCACAGGGGTGGAATTCACCCCTCCACTTT. Protein product: CASSTSQGWNSPLHF.

Ten or more counts support this clonotype. The chain employs TRBV28 and TRBJ1-1; D uncertain. This CDR3 has 11 residues. CDR1 and CDR2 from the germline V gene are MDHEN and SYDVKM. Between the trimmed V and J ends, which lost 5 bases and 11 bases, there was a span of 12 bases. The CDR3 spells CASSQAASAFF. The CDR3, as DNA: TGTGCCAGCAGTCAAGCCGCATCCGCTTTCTTT.

This clonotype appeared many times. The genes are TRBV7-8 and TRBJ2-1, with 9 nucleotides matching TRBD2. Looked up from germline, CDR1 is SGHVS and CDR2 is FQNEAQ. J gave up 9 bases and V 2 bases, and 14 bases lay outside the gene matches. This CDR3 spans 17 amino acids. The CDR3 DNA follows: TGTGCCAGCAGCTTACTAGAGGGGATAGCGGGAGAAAGTGAGCAGTTCTTC. This sequence encodes CASSLLEGIAGESEQFF.

The chain uses TRBV20-1 and TRBJ2-7, with 9 positions matching TRBD1. The CDR3 is 15 residues long. Germline CDR1 and CDR2: DFQATT and SNEGSKA (reference sequence). Trimming cost V 6 bases and J 6 bases; bases outside gene matches: 15. This CDR3 is CSASDPGTGFSEQYF. CDR3 nucleotide sequence: TGCAGTGCATCTGACCCCGGGACAGGGTTCTCCGAGCAGTACTTC.

This clonotype was picked up a small number of times. The chain is built from TRBV6-2 or TRBV6-3 and TRBJ1-5, with D possibly matching TRBD1 (5 bases). The CDR3 runs 16 residues. CDR1 is MNHEY and CDR2 is SVGEGT in the germline V gene. The V end lost 2 bases, the J end lost 5 bases, and 16 bases lay between the germline ends. The CDR3 is CASSYGVWQGDQPQHF. In DNA form, the CDR3 reads TGTGCCAGCAGTTACGGCGTTTGGCAGGGAGATCAGCCCCAGCATTTT.

In its sample, this clonotype was seen many times. The V gene is TRBV12-3 or TRBV12-4, the J gene TRBJ2-1; D gene ambiguous. The CDR3 extends over 14 amino acids. V dropped 6 bases and J dropped 0 bases, with 9 bases sitting between them. The CDR3: CASRGRSSYNEQFF. CDR3 nucleotide sequence: TGTGCCAGCAGGGGCCGGAGCTCCTACAATGAGCAGTTCTTC.

A word on this clonotype: This could be a read error, since a much larger clone is one nucleotide away. J is TRBJ2-5 and V is TRBV7-9; D is unclear. Trimming shortened V by 3 bases and J by 9 bases, and 11 bases separated the two germline ends. The length of the CDR3 is 12 residues. Germline V gene data show CDR1 as SEHNR and CDR2 as FQNEAQ (reference sequence). The CDR3 DNA follows: TGTGCCAGCAGCTTTGAGGTTAGGGCCCAGTACTTC. It encodes CASSFEVRAQYF.

This clonotype was observed a few times. This chain links TRBV20-1 with TRBJ2-5; 9 bases agree with TRBD2. CDR1 DFQATT and CDR2 SNEGSKA come from the germline V gene (reference sequence). V dropped 7 bases and J dropped 4; count of bases not matched to a gene: 7. The CDR3 contains 13 residues. The CDR3 is CSESSGSGETQYF. The DNA for the CDR3 is TGCAGTGAGAGTAGCGGGAGCGGAGAGACCCAGTACTTC.

This clonotype has more than one count but fewer than ten. The gene calls are TRBV20-1 and TRBJ2-2, with TRBD2 matching 7 bases. The CDR3 runs 18 residues. Germline V gives CDR1 DFQATT, CDR2 SNEGSKA (reference sequence). The V segment lost 3 bases and the J segment 3 bases; nucleotides outside the gene matches: 16. The CDR3: CSASGLGRESSYTGELFF. The CDR3 nucleotides are TGCAGTGCTAGCGGGTTGGGGCGGGAGTCGTCTTACACCGGGGAGCTGTTTTTT.

In this sample, this clonotype turned up many times. The rearrangement joins TRBV11-2 to TRBJ2-1; 11 bases agree with TRBD2. CDR3 length: 15 amino acids. Germline V gives CDR1 SGHAT, CDR2 FQNNGV. V lost 2 bases, J lost 9 bases, and 6 bases stayed unmatched. The CDR3 DNA is TGTGCCAGCAGCTTAACTAGCGGGAGAATTGGTGAGCAGTTCTTC. Translating gives CASSLTSGRIGEQFF. Complete variable domain (other parts from reference TRBV11-2 and TRBJ2-1): EAGVAQSPRYKIIEKRQSVAFWCNPISGHATLYWYQQILGQGPKLLIQFQNNGVVDDSQLPKDRFSAERLKGVDSTLKIQPAKLEDSAVYLCASSLTSGRIGEQFFGPGTRLTVL.

This clonotype was detected ten times or more. The J gene is TRBJ1-2, the V gene TRBV5-5; possibly TRBD1 for D (6 bases). The CDR3 consists of 12 residues. Trimming shortened V by 2 bases and J by 6 bases, and 8 bases separated the two germline ends. Germline CDR1 SGHKS, CDR2 YYEKEE (reference sequence). The CDR3 region is CASSFTGNGYTF. CDR3 coding DNA: TGTGCCAGCAGCTTCACAGGGAATGGCTACACCTTC.

This clonotype came up many times. This chain connects TRBV29-1 to TRBJ2-3; TRBD2 matches 11 bases. Germline CDR1 and CDR2: SQVTM and ANQGSEA. V lost 4 bases, J lost 4 bases, and 4 bases stayed unmatched. The CDR3 runs 14 residues. CDR3 DNA: TGCAGCGTTGCCACTAGCGGGAGAGCAGATACGCAGTATTTT. As protein: CSVATSGRADTQYF.

The genes are TRBV7-8 and TRBJ2-7; 12 bases agree with TRBD2. Losses at the gene ends were 4 bases for V and 3 bases for J; bases not matched to a gene: 10. This CDR3 has 17 amino acids. Germline CDR1 and CDR2: SGHVS and FQNEAQ. Here the CDR3 reads CASSSTGTSGSLYEQYF. CDR3 DNA: TGTGCCAGCAGCTCCACCGGGACTAGCGGGTCCCTCTACGAGCAGTACTTC.

This clonotype has a count of ten or more. The rearrangement links TRBV12-3 or TRBV12-4 to TRBJ1-5; TRBD1 might be the D (6 bases). V shed 7 bases and J shed 6 bases, with 16 bases lying between them. The CDR3 extends over 14 amino acids. The CDR3 region is CASTIGTPAQPQHF. The CDR3 coding sequence is TGTGCCAGCACCATAGGGACACCTGCTCAGCCCCAGCATTTT.

Many counts were recorded for this clonotype. This sequence joins TRBV20-1 and TRBJ1-2; D call uncertain. The CDR3 has 13 residues. CDR1 DFQATT and CDR2 SNEGSKA come from the germline V gene (reference sequence). V gave up 7 bases and J gave up 5 bases, with 17 bases separating them. CDR3 DNA sequence: TGCAGTGTCAGCCCCTTGGCTGGGTATGGCTACACCTTC. Its protein product is CSVSPLAGYGYTF.